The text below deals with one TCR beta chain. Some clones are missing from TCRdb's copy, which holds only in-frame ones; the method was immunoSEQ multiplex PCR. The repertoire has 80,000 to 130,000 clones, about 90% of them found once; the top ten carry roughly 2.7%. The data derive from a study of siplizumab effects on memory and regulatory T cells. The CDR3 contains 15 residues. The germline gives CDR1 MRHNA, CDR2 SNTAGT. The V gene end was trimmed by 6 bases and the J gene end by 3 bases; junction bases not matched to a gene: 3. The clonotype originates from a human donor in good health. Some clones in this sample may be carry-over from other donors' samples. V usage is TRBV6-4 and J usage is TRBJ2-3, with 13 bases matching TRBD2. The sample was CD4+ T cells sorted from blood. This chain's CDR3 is CASRLAGGRTDTQYF. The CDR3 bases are TGTGCCAGCAGACTAGCGGGAGGGCGGACAGATACGCAGTATTTT.